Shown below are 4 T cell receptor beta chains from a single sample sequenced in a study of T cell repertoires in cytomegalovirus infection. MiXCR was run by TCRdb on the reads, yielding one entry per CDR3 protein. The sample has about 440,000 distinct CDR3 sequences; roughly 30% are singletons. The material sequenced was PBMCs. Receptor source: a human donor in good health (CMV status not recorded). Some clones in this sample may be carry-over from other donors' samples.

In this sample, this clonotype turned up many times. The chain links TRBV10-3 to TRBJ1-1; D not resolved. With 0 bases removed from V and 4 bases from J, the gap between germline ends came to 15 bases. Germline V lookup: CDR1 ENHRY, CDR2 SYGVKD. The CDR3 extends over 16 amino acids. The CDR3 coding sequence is TGTGCCATCAGTGAGTCGTCGATCCGGGTGGGCACTGAAGCTTTCTTT. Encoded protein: CAISESSIRVGTEAFF.

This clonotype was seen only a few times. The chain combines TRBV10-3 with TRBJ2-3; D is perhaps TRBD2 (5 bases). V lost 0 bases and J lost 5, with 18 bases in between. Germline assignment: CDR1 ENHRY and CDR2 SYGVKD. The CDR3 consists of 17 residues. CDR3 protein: CAISESPMRAHKDTQYF. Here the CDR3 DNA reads TGTGCCATCAGTGAGTCCCCTATGAGGGCGCACAAAGATACGCAGTATTTT.

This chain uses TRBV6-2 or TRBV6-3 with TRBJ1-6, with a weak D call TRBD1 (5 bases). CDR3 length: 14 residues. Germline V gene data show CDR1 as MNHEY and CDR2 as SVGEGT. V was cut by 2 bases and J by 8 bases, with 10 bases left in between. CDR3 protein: CASSYQRDYSPLHF. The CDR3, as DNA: TGTGCCAGCAGTTACCAGCGGGACTATTCACCCCTCCACTTT.

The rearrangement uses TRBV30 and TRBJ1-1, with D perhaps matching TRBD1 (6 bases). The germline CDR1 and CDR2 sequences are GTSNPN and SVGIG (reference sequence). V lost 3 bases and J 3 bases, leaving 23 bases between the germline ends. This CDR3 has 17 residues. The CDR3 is CAWRSGTLGRGYTEAFF. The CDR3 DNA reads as TGTGCCTGGAGATCCGGGACCCTGGGAAGGGGGTACACTGAAGCTTTCTTT.